This TCR beta chain was sequenced in a study of identical twins. Whole-study findings and limits: Low generation probability was overrepresented in out-of-frame alpha sequences shared by twins.

Germline V gene lookup returns CDR1 ENHRY and CDR2 SYGVKD. CDR3 size: 14 residues. The germline V and J ends were trimmed by 6 bases and 6 bases, with 15 bases remaining between them. TCRdb called the 5' RACE reads again in MiXCR, with one record for every CDR3 protein. The sample contains roughly 1,500,000 distinct CDR3 sequences, less than 35% of which appear only once. Details on this clonotype: What it binds is not known.

This clonotype originated in a newborn girl in good health. Material: cord blood. The rearrangement uses TRBV10-3 and TRBJ2-1; TRBD2 is a possible D gene (6 bases). The CDR3 reads CAIRAGLVGNEQFF. The CDR3 DNA sequence: TGTGCCATCAGGGCGGGGTTAGTGGGCAATGAGCAGTTCTTC.